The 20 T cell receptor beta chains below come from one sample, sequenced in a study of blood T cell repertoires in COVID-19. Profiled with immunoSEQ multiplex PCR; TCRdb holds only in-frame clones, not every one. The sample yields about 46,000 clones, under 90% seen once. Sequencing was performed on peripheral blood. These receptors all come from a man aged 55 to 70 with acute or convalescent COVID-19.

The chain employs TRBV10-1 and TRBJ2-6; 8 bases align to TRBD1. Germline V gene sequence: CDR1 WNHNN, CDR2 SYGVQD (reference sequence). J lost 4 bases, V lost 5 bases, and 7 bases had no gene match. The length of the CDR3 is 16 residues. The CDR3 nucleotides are TGCGCCAGCAGTCTCCTACAGGGGGGCGGGGCCAACGTCCTGACTTTC. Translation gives CASSLLQGGGANVLTF.

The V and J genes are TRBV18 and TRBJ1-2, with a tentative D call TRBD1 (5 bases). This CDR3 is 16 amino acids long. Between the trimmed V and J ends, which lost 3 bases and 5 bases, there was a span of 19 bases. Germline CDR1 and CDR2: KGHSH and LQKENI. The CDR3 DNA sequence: TGTGCCAGCTCACCCCCGGGGAGGGGCGAATTATATGGCTACACCTTC. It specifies CASSPPGRGELYGYTF.

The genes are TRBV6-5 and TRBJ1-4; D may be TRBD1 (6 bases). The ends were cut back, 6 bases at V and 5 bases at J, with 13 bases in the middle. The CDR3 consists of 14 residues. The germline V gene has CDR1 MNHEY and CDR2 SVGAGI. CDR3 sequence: CASRATGGNEKLFF. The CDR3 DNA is TGTGCCAGCAGGGCGACAGGAGGAAATGAAAAACTGTTTTTT.

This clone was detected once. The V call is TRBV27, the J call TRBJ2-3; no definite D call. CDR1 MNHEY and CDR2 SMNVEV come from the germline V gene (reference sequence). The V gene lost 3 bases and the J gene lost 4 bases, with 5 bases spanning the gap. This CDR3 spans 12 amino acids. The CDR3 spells CASSFSADTQYF. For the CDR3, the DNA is TGTGCCAGCAGTTTCTCTGCAGATACGCAGTATTTT.

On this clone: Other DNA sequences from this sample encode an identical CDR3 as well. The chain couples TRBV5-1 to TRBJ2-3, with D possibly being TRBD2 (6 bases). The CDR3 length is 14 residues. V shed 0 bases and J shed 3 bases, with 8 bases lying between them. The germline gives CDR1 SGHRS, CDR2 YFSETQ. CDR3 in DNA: TGCGCCAGCAGCTTGGGACTAGGAACAGATACGCAGTATTTT. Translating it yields CASSLGLGTDTQYF.

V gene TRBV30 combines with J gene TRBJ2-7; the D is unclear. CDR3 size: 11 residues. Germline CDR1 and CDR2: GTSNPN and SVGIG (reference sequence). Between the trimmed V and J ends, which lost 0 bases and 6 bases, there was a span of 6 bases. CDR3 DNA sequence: TGTGCCTGGAGTGTGGCATCCGAGCAGTACTTC. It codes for CAWSVASEQYF.

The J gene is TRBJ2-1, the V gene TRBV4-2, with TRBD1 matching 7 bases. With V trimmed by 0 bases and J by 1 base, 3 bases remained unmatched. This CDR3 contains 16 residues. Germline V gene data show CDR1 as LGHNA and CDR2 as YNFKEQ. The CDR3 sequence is CASSQDRQGSYNEQFF. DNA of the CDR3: TGTGCCAGCAGCCAAGATAGACAGGGATCCTACAATGAGCAGTTCTTC.

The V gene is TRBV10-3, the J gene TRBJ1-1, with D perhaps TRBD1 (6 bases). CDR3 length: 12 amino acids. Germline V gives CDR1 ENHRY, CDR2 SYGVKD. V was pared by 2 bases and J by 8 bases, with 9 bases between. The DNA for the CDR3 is TGTGCCATCAGTGAGAGGGGGACAGAAGCTTTCTTT. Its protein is CAISERGTEAFF.

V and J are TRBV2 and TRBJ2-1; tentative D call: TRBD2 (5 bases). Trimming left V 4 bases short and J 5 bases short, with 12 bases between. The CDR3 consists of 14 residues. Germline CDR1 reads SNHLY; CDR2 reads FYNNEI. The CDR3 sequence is CASSGWTANNEQFF. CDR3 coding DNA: TGTGCCAGCAGTGGGTGGACTGCCAACAATGAGCAGTTCTTC.

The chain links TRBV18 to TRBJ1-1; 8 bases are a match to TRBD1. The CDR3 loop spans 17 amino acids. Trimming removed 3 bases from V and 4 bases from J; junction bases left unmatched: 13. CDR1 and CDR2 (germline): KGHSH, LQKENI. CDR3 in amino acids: CASSPAAGGVRGTEAFF. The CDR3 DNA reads TGTGCCAGCTCACCGGCGGCAGGGGGCGTACGCGGCACTGAAGCTTTCTTT.

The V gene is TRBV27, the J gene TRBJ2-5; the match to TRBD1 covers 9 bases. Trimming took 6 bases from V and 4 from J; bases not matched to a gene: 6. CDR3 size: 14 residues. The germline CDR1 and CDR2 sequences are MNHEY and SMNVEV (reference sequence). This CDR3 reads CASRIWTGAETQYF. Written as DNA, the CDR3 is TGTGCCAGCAGGATTTGGACAGGGGCAGAGACCCAGTACTTC.

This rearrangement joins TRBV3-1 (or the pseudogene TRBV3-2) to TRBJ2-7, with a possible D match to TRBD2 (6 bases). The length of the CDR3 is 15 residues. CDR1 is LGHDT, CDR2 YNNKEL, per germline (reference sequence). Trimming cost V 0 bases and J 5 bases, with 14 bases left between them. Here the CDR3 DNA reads TGTGCCAGCAGCCAAGATCTTGGGGGACTCAACGAGCAGTACTTC. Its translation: CASSQDLGGLNEQYF.

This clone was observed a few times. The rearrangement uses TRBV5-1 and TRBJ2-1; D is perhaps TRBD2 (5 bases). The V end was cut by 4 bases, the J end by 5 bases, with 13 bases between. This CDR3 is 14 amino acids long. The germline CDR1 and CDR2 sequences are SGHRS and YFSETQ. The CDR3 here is CASSLQAENNEQFF. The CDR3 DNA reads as TGCGCCAGCAGCCTGCAAGCGGAAAACAATGAGCAGTTCTTC.

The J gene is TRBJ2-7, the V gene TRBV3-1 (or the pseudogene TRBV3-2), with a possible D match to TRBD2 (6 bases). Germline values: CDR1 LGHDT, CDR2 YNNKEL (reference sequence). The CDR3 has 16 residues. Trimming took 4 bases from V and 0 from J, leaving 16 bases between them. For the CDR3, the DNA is TGTGCCAGCAGCCGGACCTCGAGCGGGCTCTCCTACGAGCAGTACTTC. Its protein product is CASSRTSSGLSYEQYF.

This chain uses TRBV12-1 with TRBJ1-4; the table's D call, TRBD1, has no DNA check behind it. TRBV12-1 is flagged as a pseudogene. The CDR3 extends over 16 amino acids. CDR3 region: CASSFALSGICGKLFF. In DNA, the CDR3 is TGTGCCAGCAGCTTTGCCTTATCAGGGATTTGCGGCAAACTGTTTTTT.

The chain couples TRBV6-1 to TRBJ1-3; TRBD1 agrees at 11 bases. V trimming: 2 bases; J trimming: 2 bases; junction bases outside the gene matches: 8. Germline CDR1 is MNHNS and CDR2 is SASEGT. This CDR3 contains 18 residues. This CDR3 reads CASSEMPGQGEPGNTIYF. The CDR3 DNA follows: TGTGCCAGCAGTGAAATGCCGGGACAGGGGGAACCTGGAAACACCATATATTTT.

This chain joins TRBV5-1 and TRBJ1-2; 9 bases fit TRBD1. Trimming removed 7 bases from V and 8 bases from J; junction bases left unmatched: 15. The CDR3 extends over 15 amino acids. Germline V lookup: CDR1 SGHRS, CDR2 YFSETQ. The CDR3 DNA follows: TGCGCCAGCCATACCGGGACAGGGTATAAGGGGGGCTACACCTTC. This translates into CASHTGTGYKGGYTF.

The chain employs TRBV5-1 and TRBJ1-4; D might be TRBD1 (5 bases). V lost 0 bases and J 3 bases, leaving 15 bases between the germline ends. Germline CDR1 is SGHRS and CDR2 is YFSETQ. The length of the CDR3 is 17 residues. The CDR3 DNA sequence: TGCGCCAGCAGCTTGGAGCGGGGGGAAGAGGCTAATGAAAAACTGTTTTTT. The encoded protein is CASSLERGEEANEKLFF.

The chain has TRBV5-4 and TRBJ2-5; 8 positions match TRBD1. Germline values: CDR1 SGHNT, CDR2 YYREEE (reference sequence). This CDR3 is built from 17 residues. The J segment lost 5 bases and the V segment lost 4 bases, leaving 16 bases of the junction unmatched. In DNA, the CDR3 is TGTGCCAGCAGCCTCGGACAGGGAGGTTTGCTGGGGGAGACCCAGTACTTC. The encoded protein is CASSLGQGGLLGETQYF.

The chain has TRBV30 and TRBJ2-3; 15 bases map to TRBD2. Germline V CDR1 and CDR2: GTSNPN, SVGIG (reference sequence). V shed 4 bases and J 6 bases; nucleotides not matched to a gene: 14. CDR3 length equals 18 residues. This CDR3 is CAWTHGLAGGPMRDTQYF. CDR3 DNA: TGTGCCTGGACTCACGGACTAGCGGGGGGGCCGATGCGCGATACGCAGTATTTT. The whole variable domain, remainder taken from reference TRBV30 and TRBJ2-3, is SQTIHQWPATLVQPVGSPLSLECTVEGTSNPNLYWYRQAAGRGLQLLFYSVGIGQISSEVPQNLSASRPQDRQFILSSKKLLLSDSGFYLCAWTHGLAGGPMRDTQYFGPGTRLTVL.